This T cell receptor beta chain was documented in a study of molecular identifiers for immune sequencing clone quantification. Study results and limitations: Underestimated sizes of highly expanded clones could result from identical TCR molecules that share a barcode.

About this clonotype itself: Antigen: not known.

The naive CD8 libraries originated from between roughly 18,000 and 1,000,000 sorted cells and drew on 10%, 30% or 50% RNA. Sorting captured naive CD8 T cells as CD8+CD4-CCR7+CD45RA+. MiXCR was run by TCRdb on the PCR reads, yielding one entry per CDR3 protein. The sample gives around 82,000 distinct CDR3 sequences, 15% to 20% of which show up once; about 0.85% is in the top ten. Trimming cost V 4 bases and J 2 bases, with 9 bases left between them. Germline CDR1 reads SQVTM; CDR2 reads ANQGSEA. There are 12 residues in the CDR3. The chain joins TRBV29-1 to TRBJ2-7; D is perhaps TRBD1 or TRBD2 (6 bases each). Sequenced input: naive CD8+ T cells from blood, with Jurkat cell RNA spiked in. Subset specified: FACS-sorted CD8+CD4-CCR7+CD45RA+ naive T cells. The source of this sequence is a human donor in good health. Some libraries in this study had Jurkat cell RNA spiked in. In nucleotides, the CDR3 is TGCAGCGTTGTAGGGGGGCCCTACGAGCAGTACTTC. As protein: CSVVGGPYEQYF.